This T cell receptor beta chain emerged from a study of CD4 T cells in lung cancer (dated by TCRdb to between 2018 and 2021). With regard to the full study: In the study, blood T cells of NSCLC patients were screened for responses to candidate mutation-encoded neoepitopes, and neoantigen-specific CD4+ T-cell clones and TCRs were isolated. Before blood donation, patients had received treatments including platinum chemotherapy, and some received nivolumab or pembrolizumab. Tumor and non-adjacent lung tissue were obtained from four patients undergoing curative-intent resections for stage I-III non-small cell lung cancer. Aged 60 to 69 when blood was donated, the resected patients, most of whom were former smokers, had either lung adenocarcinoma or squamous cell carcinoma. The frequency of neoantigen-specific clonotypes in tumor resections, non-adjacent lung and cultured T-cell products was tracked by TCRB deep sequencing. Paper-wide results and their limitations: Some blood-derived responses might reflect in vitro priming of naive T cells or cross-reactivity rather than memory responses to the cancer.

The library was prepared using the immunoSEQ multiplex PCR assay. DNA was isolated using Qiagen DNeasy or QIAamp micro DNA kits, and TCRB was sequenced using the Adaptive Biotechnology human TCRB sequencing kit. An Illumina MiSeq was used to sequence the TCRB libraries. Regarding the original processing steps: TCRB sequence data were analyzed with the kit provider's software, and tumor enrichment of clonotype templates was tested with Fisher's exact test. Sourced from immuneACCESS, this table was stored by TCRdb with only in-frame sequences that have V and J called. A share of the clones is absent; for the studies checked, an unresolved V gene accounts for under half, and the remainder has no known explanation. For V, J and clone size, that table is used; D and trimming come from the DNA. The sample table records around 11,000 clones; about three fifths of these occur just once. Approximately 15% of the sample comes from the top ten.

Non-adjacent lung tissue was collected from the same resection as far as possible from the malignant lesion, at least 3 cm away. On this clone: The specificity of this receptor is unknown. No base quality values were provided; no much bigger clone lies one nucleotide off.

Input material: normal lung tissue taken away from the tumor. This TCR derives from a man aged 55 to 70 with non-small cell lung cancer.

The nucleotide sequence is TGTGCCAGCAGCGAGGAGGGTGGCTTTTACGAGCAGTACGTC. This gives the protein CASSEEGGFYEQYV. This chain joins TRBV6-5 to TRBJ2-7; a tentative D match to TRBD2 spans 6 bases. Cut back by 6 bases and 4 bases, the V and J ends lie 16 bases apart. The germline V gene provides CDR1 MNHEY and CDR2 SVGAGI. The cysteine opens and the valine closes a CDR3 of 14 amino acids. Only the CDR3 part of the read is kept: 42 bases, read in frame from the first base.